This is a list of T cell receptor beta chains from one sample in a study of T cell repertoires in ileal Crohn's disease. TCRdb's table, derived via immunoSEQ multiplex PCR, lists solely in-frame clones and lacks some. Altogether around 7,000 clones are present, approximately 78% being singletons, with the ten largest covering 25% to 35%. The sample was ileal tissue. The receptor source for this set is an adult with Crohn's disease. CDR3s include the opening cysteine and the closing phenylalanine or tryptophan.

j_call v_call cdr3_aa
TRBJ2-3 TRBV28 CASLTGGTDTQYF
TRBJ2-3 TRBV5-1 CASSYRDRGDSTDTQYF
TRBJ1-4 TRBV15 CATSATGAGEKLFF
TRBJ1-3 TRBV18 CASSEGTGGSGNTIYF
TRBJ2-5 TRBV10-1 CASSESVAVKTQYF
TRBJ1-3 TRBV4-2 CASSLGQGNGNTIYF
TRBJ1-1 TRBV28 CASRGTGDTEAFF
TRBJ2-1 TRBV29-1 CSVQGGSVNEQFF
TRBJ2-1 TRBV6-4 CASSEGASDEQFF
TRBJ2-5 TRBV18 CASSDGATNVGETQYF
TRBJ1-5 TRBV27 CASSPSRGYSNQPQHF
TRBJ2-7 TRBV7-9 CASSFGGIAYEQYF
TRBJ2-1 TRBV10-2 CASSGGRGEEQFF
TRBJ1-5 TRBV7-2 CASSIRGNQPQHF
TRBJ1-3 TRBV27 CASSFRGGAGNTIYF
TRBJ2-3 TRBV18 CASSLRDSTDTQYF
TRBJ2-2 TRBV5-4 CASSLPGRGNTGELFF
TRBJ2-7 TRBV5-6 CASSFVSIGVTGDEQYF
TRBJ2-3 TRBV5-6 CASSRGDTQYF
TRBJ2-1 TRBV19 CASSIATSGTYNEQFF
TRBJ2-1 TRBV28 CASREVLALYNEQFF
TRBJ2-5 TRBV5-4 CASSFAGQETQYF
TRBJ1-2 TRBV5-8 CASSLGGSVYGYTF
TRBJ1-1 TRBV29-1 CSFREGPGMNTEAFF
TRBJ1-1 TRBV27 CASSPGLGRVTEAFF
TRBJ1-1 TRBV11-2 CASSLNPGQGERAFF
TRBJ2-1 TRBV5-1 CASSLAASGRNKDEQFF
TRBJ2-3 TRBV6-4 CASSVGEDTDTQYF
TRBJ2-5 TRBV10-2 CASSELDRGGETQYF
TRBJ2-1 TRBV7-9 CASSSESGRALSEQFF
TRBJ1-1 TRBV7-3 CASSPGQGWNTEAFF
TRBJ2-3 TRBV27 CASSLYGGGWADASTDTQYF
TRBJ1-3 TRBV19 CASSIMADSGNTIYF
TRBJ2-5 TRBV5-1 CASSLSSGVYQETQYF
TRBJ2-7 TRBV5-1 CASSPPGYEQYF
TRBJ2-6 TRBV28 CASRASSGANVLTF
TRBJ2-1 TRBV19 CASKGQGSNEQFF
TRBJ2-1 TRBV5-8 CASSLEQGAYNEQFF
TRBJ1-2 TRBV18 CASSPGEAIYGYTF
TRBJ1-2 TRBV11-1 CASSLEGLGGYTF
TRBJ2-3 TRBV2 CASSEVGSDTQYF
TRBJ1-1 TRBV20-1 CSASKQIEAFF
TRBJ2-6 TRBV6-1 CASSEFGQGPLGRVLTF
TRBJ2-1 TRBV20-1 CSAKKGNEQFF
TRBJ1-1 TRBV27 CASSLTQGRTEAFF
TRBJ2-7 TRBV2 CASSPSGGKGYEQYF
TRBJ2-3 TRBV11-2 CASSPWTGSTDTQYF
TRBJ2-2 TRBV5-5 CASSLTGTGVTGELFF
TRBJ1-1 TRBV6-6 CASRKGAPDTEAFF
TRBJ2-3 TRBV2 CASSSTSGRTTSSDTQYF
TRBJ1-2 TRBV7-9 CASSSPGGPEGYTF
TRBJ2-5 TRBV6-1 CASSDHSNQETQYF
TRBJ2-1 TRBV7-9 CASSTRTDISYNEQFF
TRBJ2-5 TRBV10-3 CAISESETQYF
TRBJ2-2 TRBV7-9 CASRPPVTPATGELFF
TRBJ2-3 TRBV6-4 CASSDGSGGTDTQYF
TRBJ2-2 TRBV2 CASRLGGSNTGELFF
TRBJ2-1 TRBV28 CASPEVVPFSYNEQFF
TRBJ1-2 TRBV27 CASSLNYGQGAVGYTF